This TCR beta chain comes out of a study of T cell responses to AZD1222 COVID-19 vaccine. Method: immunoSEQ multiplex PCR; TCRdb's copy keeps in-frame clones and lacks some. The sample lists 140,000 to 150,000 clones, approximately 93% occurring once. From germline, CDR1 is GTSNPN and CDR2 SVGIG (reference sequence). The CDR3 is made up of 14 amino acids. The ends lost 0 bases at V and 1 base at J; junction bases unmatched: 3. The receptor's source is an adult in good health. Material: peripheral blood, obtained on day 0 of AZD1222 vaccination. The chain combines TRBV30 with TRBJ2-7; 7 bases are shared with TRBD2. The CDR3 DNA sequence: TGTGCCTGGAGTGTCGGGGGAGGGTCCTACGAGCAGTACTTC. It codes for CAWSVGGGSYEQYF.